This TCR beta chain was recovered during a study of T cell changes during pregnancy in multiple sclerosis. Clones were read by immunoSEQ multiplex PCR, and TCRdb kept only the in-frame ones, dropping some. The data contain 38,000 or so clones, more than 80% of them singletons. This CDR3 has 14 residues. V lost 6 bases to trimming and J lost 4 bases, with 13 bases between them. The germline V gene has CDR1 MNHEY and CDR2 SMNVEV (reference sequence). The TCR originated in a female donor with multiple sclerosis, enrolled in a pregnancy study. The sample was CD4+ T cells from peripheral blood mononuclear cells, taken in the third trimester of pregnancy. The genes are TRBV27 and TRBJ1-3; D is possibly TRBD1 (6 bases). DNA of the CDR3: TGTGCCAGCAGCCCGGACAGACTAGGAAACACCATATATTTT. Translated: CASSPDRLGNTIYF.